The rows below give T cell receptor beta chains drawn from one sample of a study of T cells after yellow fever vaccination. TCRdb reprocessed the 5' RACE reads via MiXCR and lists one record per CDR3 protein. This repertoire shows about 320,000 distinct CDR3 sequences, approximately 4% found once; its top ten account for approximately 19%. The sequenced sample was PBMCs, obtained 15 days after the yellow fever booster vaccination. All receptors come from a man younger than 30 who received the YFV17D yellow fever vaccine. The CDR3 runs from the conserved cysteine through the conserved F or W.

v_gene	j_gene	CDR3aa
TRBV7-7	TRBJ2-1	CASSFRQGDVQFF
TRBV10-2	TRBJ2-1	CASSDGTSGGSGYNEQFF
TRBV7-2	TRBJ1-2	CASSLDRGMGYTF
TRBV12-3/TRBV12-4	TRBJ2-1	CASSSSHREQFF
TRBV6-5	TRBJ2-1	CASRPGLAGHNEQFF
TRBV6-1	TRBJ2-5	CASSHRGQTQETQYF
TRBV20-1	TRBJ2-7	CSASRPGRSYEQYF
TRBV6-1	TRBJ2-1	CASRGGSSYNEQFF
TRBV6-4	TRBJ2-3	CASSDTETDTQYF
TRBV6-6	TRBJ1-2	CASSEQNYGYTF
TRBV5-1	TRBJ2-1	CASSLAREQFF
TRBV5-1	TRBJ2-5	CASSPPLGDQETQYF
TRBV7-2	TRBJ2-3	CASSTGLAGAWTDTQYF